This TCR beta chain came from a study of T cell responses to AZD1222 COVID-19 vaccine. General study points: Repertoire samples came only from after the peak T cell response. There were vaccine-associated CD4 TCRs across spike, dominant at 160-218 and 743-854.

In regard to this clone: The antigen is undetermined.

V was cut by 0 bases and J by 2 bases, with 11 bases left in between. CDR3 length: 15 residues. Looked up from germline, CDR1 is GTSNPN and CDR2 is SVGIG (reference sequence). Here immunoSEQ multiplex PCR was the method, and the copy in TCRdb shows in-frame clones only, minus some. Of approximately 120,000 clones detected, roughly 90% appear once; the ten largest clones hold 4.5%. The sample was peripheral blood, taken on day 0 of AZD1222 vaccination. V and J are TRBV30 and TRBJ1-3; TRBD1 might be the D (6 bases). This TCR was sampled from an adult in good health. The CDR3 region is CAWSVGGAAGNTIYF. The CDR3 DNA sequence: TGTGCCTGGAGTGTAGGGGGGGCTGCTGGAAACACCATATATTTT. Complete variable domain (other parts from reference TRBV30 and TRBJ1-3): SQTIHQWPATLVQPVGSPLSLECTVEGTSNPNLYWYRQAAGRGLQLLFYSVGIGQISSEVPQNLSASRPQDRQFILSSKKLLLSDSGFYLCAWSVGGAAGNTIYFGEGSWLTVV.